This is a list of T cell receptor beta chains from one sample in a study of cytomegalovirus exposure and HLA in healthy donors. Generated by immunoSEQ multiplex PCR, the TCRdb table keeps only in-frame clones and is missing some. The sample includes some 150,000 clones, roughly 68% of them seen just once. The sequenced sample consisted of PBMCs. The receptors stem from a man aged 60 to 69 in good health and CMV-seronegative. The CDR3 runs from the conserved cysteine through the conserved F or W. A D gene is named only where the DNA matches it firmly.

CDR3 protein: CASSSAGLAEGRTDTQYF; D gene: TRBD2; V gene: TRBV7-3; CDR3 length: 18
CDR3 protein: CASSIRGDDQPQHF; D gene: NA; V gene: TRBV19; CDR3 length: 14
CDR3 protein: CASSQGTGIEAFF; D gene: NA; V gene: TRBV14; CDR3 length: 13
CDR3 protein: CASTSSEPEETQYF; D gene: NA; V gene: TRBV11-2; CDR3 length: 14
CDR3 protein: CASSTPTVRTSSTDTQYF; D gene: NA; V gene: TRBV7-9; CDR3 length: 18
CDR3 protein: CAIAPAGGPPGTDTQYF; D gene: TRBD2; V gene: TRBV10-3; CDR3 length: 17
CDR3 protein: CASSYSGEGRGQPQHF; D gene: NA; V gene: TRBV6-5; CDR3 length: 16
CDR3 protein: CASKDRASTGELFF; D gene: TRBD1; V gene: TRBV10-2; CDR3 length: 14
CDR3 protein: CASSQIAGTGDSGANVLTF; D gene: TRBD1; V gene: TRBV4-1; CDR3 length: 19
CDR3 protein: CASSSAGNNSPLHF; D gene: NA; V gene: TRBV9; CDR3 length: 14
CDR3 protein: CASSHGTASEQYF; D gene: TRBD1; V gene: TRBV7-6; CDR3 length: 13
CDR3 protein: CSARQGGSYEQYF; D gene: NA; V gene: TRBV29-1; CDR3 length: 13
CDR3 protein: CASGRGGNQPQHF; D gene: NA; V gene: TRBV10-2; CDR3 length: 13
CDR3 protein: CASRGGSYEQYF; D gene: NA; V gene: TRBV28; CDR3 length: 12
CDR3 protein: CASSPGAGGQKLFF; D gene: NA; V gene: TRBV11-2; CDR3 length: 14
CDR3 protein: CASSLGGADTQYF; D gene: NA; V gene: TRBV5-1; CDR3 length: 13
CDR3 protein: CASSPYSYEQYF; D gene: NA; V gene: TRBV7-9; CDR3 length: 12
CDR3 protein: CATSRQGATYEQYF; D gene: TRBD1; V gene: TRBV15; CDR3 length: 14
CDR3 protein: CASSFRALNEKLFF; D gene: NA; V gene: TRBV11-2; CDR3 length: 14
CDR3 protein: CASSLSVSTGELFF; D gene: NA; V gene: TRBV5-1; CDR3 length: 14
CDR3 protein: CASSLLGQGNTGELFF; D gene: NA; V gene: TRBV27; CDR3 length: 16
CDR3 protein: CASSQIRAGWPQETQYF; D gene: NA; V gene: TRBV5-6; CDR3 length: 17
CDR3 protein: CASSVTPLGQGDYEQFF; D gene: TRBD1; V gene: TRBV7-3; CDR3 length: 17
CDR3 protein: CASKFNGGGYNEQFF; D gene: TRBD2; V gene: TRBV28; CDR3 length: 15
CDR3 protein: CASSSGTGTEAFF; D gene: TRBD1; V gene: TRBV27; CDR3 length: 13
CDR3 protein: CASLKGAGPIYNEQFF; D gene: NA; V gene: TRBV28; CDR3 length: 16
CDR3 protein: CASSDSATEFYNEQFF; D gene: NA; V gene: TRBV6-4; CDR3 length: 16
CDR3 protein: CASSVAWQDNEQFF; D gene: NA; V gene: TRBV9; CDR3 length: 14
CDR3 protein: CATYREGQGGEKLFF; D gene: TRBD1; V gene: TRBV28; CDR3 length: 15
CDR3 protein: CASSVEGQGSTEAFF; D gene: NA; V gene: TRBV9; CDR3 length: 15
CDR3 protein: CASSQRGHGGTGELFF; D gene: NA; V gene: TRBV4-3; CDR3 length: 16
CDR3 protein: CASSESLRLTGTSVANEQFF; D gene: TRBD2; V gene: TRBV6-4; CDR3 length: 20
CDR3 protein: CASSPTGSYNSPLHF; D gene: NA; V gene: TRBV6-6; CDR3 length: 15
CDR3 protein: CASSDGTSDEQYF; D gene: TRBD2; V gene: TRBV6-1; CDR3 length: 13
CDR3 protein: CSVGRDRDNEQYF; D gene: TRBD1; V gene: TRBV29-1; CDR3 length: 13
CDR3 protein: CASSLSTGRAFF; D gene: TRBD1; V gene: TRBV27; CDR3 length: 12
CDR3 protein: CASSKAGQGDTEAFF; D gene: TRBD1; V gene: TRBV6-6; CDR3 length: 15
CDR3 protein: CASSYGQGGSPLHF; D gene: NA; V gene: TRBV6-5; CDR3 length: 14
CDR3 protein: CASRQGNSYYNEQFF; D gene: NA; V gene: TRBV2; CDR3 length: 15
CDR3 protein: CASSEWSGTPQYF; D gene: NA; V gene: TRBV2; CDR3 length: 13
CDR3 protein: CASRKGQGYYGYTF; D gene: TRBD1; V gene: TRBV2; CDR3 length: 14
CDR3 protein: CASHIAGDFYGYTF; D gene: NA; V gene: TRBV28; CDR3 length: 14
CDR3 protein: CASQRGPRGDGELFF; D gene: TRBD2; V gene: TRBV28; CDR3 length: 15
CDR3 protein: CASSGSGTDTQYF; D gene: NA; V gene: TRBV28; CDR3 length: 13
CDR3 protein: CASGASPDYEQYF; D gene: NA; V gene: TRBV5-1; CDR3 length: 13
CDR3 protein: CASHLAGDTGELFF; D gene: TRBD2; V gene: TRBV5-1; CDR3 length: 14
CDR3 protein: CASSSSSGMTHEQYF; D gene: TRBD2; V gene: TRBV19; CDR3 length: 15
CDR3 protein: CASSPLAESSYNEQFF; D gene: NA; V gene: TRBV18; CDR3 length: 16
CDR3 protein: CASRVEDRANEQYF; D gene: TRBD1; V gene: TRBV19; CDR3 length: 14
CDR3 protein: CASSYRGGNEKLFF; D gene: TRBD1; V gene: TRBV28; CDR3 length: 14
CDR3 protein: CASSQGLAGSTDTQYF; D gene: TRBD2; V gene: TRBV4-1; CDR3 length: 16
CDR3 protein: CASSEGREGQGAYEQYF; D gene: TRBD1; V gene: TRBV2; CDR3 length: 17
CDR3 protein: CSVTGTAPERTSYEQYF; D gene: TRBD1; V gene: TRBV29-1; CDR3 length: 17
CDR3 protein: CASSPGSEDTIYF; D gene: NA; V gene: TRBV5-1; CDR3 length: 13
CDR3 protein: CASSISITDQPQHF; D gene: NA; V gene: TRBV19; CDR3 length: 14
CDR3 protein: CASSRDSPTLLTNYGYTF; D gene: TRBD1; V gene: TRBV18; CDR3 length: 18